Shown below are 14 T cell receptor beta chains from a single sample sequenced in a study of glioma-infiltrating T cells after dendritic cell vaccination (dated by TCRdb to about 2016). The library was built by means of the immunoSEQ multiplex PCR assay. The clones in this table, taken by TCRdb from immuneACCESS, are in-frame only. Not every clone is retained; where verified, under half of the shortfall comes from an unresolved V gene, and the cause of the rest is unknown. For this sample there are roughly 100,000 clones; around 87% appear just once. Over 2.5% of the sample lies in the top ten. The time point label corresponds to: after dendritic cell vaccination, including at tumor progression/relapse. Sample: blood, taken after dendritic cell vaccination. These receptors were obtained from a human donor with glioblastoma.

The chain has TRBV13 and TRBJ2-5; 9 bases fit TRBD1. The J call may be wrong; the DNA end is better matched by TRBJ2-7. The V gene's germline CDR1 is PRHDT and CDR2 FYEKMQ (reference sequence). The CDR3 has 14 amino acids. CDR3 region: CASSLGQGLYEQYF. The DNA of the CDR3 is TGTGCCAGCAGCCTGGGACAGGGCTTATACGAGCAGTACTTC.

The chain uses TRBV14 and TRBJ2-5, with D possibly TRBD1 on 5 matching bases. The CDR3 loop spans 15 amino acids. CDR1 SGHDN and CDR2 FVKESK come from the germline V gene. V dropped 1 base and J dropped 5 bases, with 14 bases sitting between them. This chain's CDR3 is CASSQAFLGAETQYF. The CDR3 DNA sequence: TGTGCCAGCAGCCAAGCTTTCCTAGGGGCCGAGACCCAGTACTTC.

This clone has a handful of counts. V and J are TRBV9 and TRBJ2-5; a possible D gene is TRBD2 (6 bases). The germline V gene encodes CDR1 SGDLS and CDR2 YYNGEE. This CDR3 is 13 amino acids long. V gave up 1 base and J gave up 7 bases, with 11 bases separating them. CDR3 sequence (DNA): TGTGCCAGCAGCGTACGCGGGGAAGGGACCCAGTACTTC. Protein sequence: CASSVRGEGTQYF.

This rearrangement joins TRBV15 to TRBJ2-2; D might be TRBD1 (6 bases). V gave up 7 bases and J gave up 4 bases, with 16 bases separating them. Germline V gives CDR1 LNHNV, CDR2 YYDKDF (reference sequence). CDR3 length: 15 amino acids. Here the CDR3 reads CATNGDRGGTGELFF. As DNA, the CDR3 is TGTGCCACCAACGGCGATCGAGGGGGCACCGGGGAGCTGTTTTTT.

This chain links TRBV30 with TRBJ1-2; no clear D. The CDR3 spans 14 residues. The V end was cut by 3 bases, the J end by 1 base, with 12 bases between. Germline V gene lookup returns CDR1 GTSNPN and CDR2 SVGIG (reference sequence). CDR3 amino acids: CAWRVGPGNYGYTF. Written as DNA, the CDR3 is TGTGCCTGGAGGGTAGGCCCGGGTAACTATGGCTACACCTTC.

This chain connects TRBV5-8 to TRBJ2-3, with 9 bases lining up with TRBD1. CDR3 length equals 15 residues. Germline CDR1 and CDR2: SGHTS and YDEGEE. V shed 4 bases, J shed 1 base, and the junction held 4 bases outside the gene matches. CDR3 coding DNA: TGTGCCAGCAGCAGGACAGGGGACCGCACAGATACGCAGTATTTT. Its translation: CASSRTGDRTDTQYF.

The chain has TRBV9 and TRBJ2-2; D might be TRBD1 (5 bases). Looked up from germline, CDR1 is SGDLS and CDR2 is YYNGEE. The length of the CDR3 is 18 residues. The V end lost 0 bases, the J end lost 2 bases, and 17 bases lay between the germline ends. This CDR3 reads CASSVGQGTFSNTGELFF. CDR3 nucleotide sequence: TGTGCCAGCAGCGTAGGGCAGGGAACGTTTTCTAACACCGGGGAGCTGTTTTTT. Variable domain in full (rest from reference TRBV9 and TRBJ2-2): DSGVTQTPKHLITATGQRVTLRCSPRSGDLSVYWYQQSLDQGLQFLIQYYNGEERAKGNILERFSAQQFPDLHSELNLSSLELGDSALYFCASSVGQGTFSNTGELFFGEGSRLTVL.

V is TRBV5-1 and J is TRBJ1-4, with 8 bases fitting TRBD1. V lost 4 bases to trimming and J lost 5 bases; unmatched junction nucleotides: 4. CDR3 size: 14 residues. Germline CDR1 is SGHRS and CDR2 is YFSETQ. The CDR3 nucleotides read TGCGCCAGCAGCGCCGGACAGGGCAATGAAAAACTGTTTTTT. Translating it yields CASSAGQGNEKLFF.

This chain uses TRBV7-9 with TRBJ2-1, with a possible D match to TRBD1 (5 bases). The V end was cut by 10 bases, the J end by 6 bases, with 25 bases between. The CDR3 is 16 amino acids. Germline CDR1 SEHNR, CDR2 FQNEAQ (reference sequence). The CDR3 DNA sequence: TGTGCCACTAACTCCGAGCTTGGGGCGAGAGGCAATGAGCAGTTCTTC. Translated, it gives CATNSELGARGNEQFF. The full variable domain, rest sourced from reference TRBV7-9 and TRBJ2-1, is DTGVSQNPRHKITKRGQNVTFRCDPISEHNRLYWYRQTLGQGPEFLTYFQNEAQLEKSRLLSDRFSAERPKGSFSTLEIQRTEQGDSAMYLCATNSELGARGNEQFFGPGTRLTVL.

This sequence joins TRBV15 and TRBJ1-1; weak D call: TRBD1 (6 bases). Trimming took 0 bases from V and 0 from J, leaving 17 bases between them. This CDR3 has 18 residues. CDR1 is LNHNV and CDR2 is YYDKDF in the germline V gene (reference sequence). The CDR3 DNA reads TGTGCCACCAGCAGAGATTGGGGGCAGGGGCCTCTGAACACTGAAGCTTTCTTT. This encodes CATSRDWGQGPLNTEAFF.

The chain is built from TRBV6-1 and TRBJ2-1; 9 positions agree with TRBD2. This CDR3 is 12 amino acids long. V trimming: 9 bases; J trimming: 9 bases; junction bases outside the gene matches: 6. Looked up from germline, CDR1 is MNHNS and CDR2 is SASEGT. The DNA of the CDR3 is TGTGCCAGTCTAGCGGGAAGTATTGAGCAGTTCTTC. Translating gives CASLAGSIEQFF.

The CDR3 region has the DNA TGTGCCAGCAGTGCCATCAGGAGGGCGGTTGGAGAAAAACTGTTTTTT. This gives the protein CASSAIRRAVGEKLFF. The rearrangement uses TRBV6-1 and TRBJ1-4; D unresolved. The CDR3 extends over 16 amino acids. The germline V gene encodes CDR1 MNHNS and CDR2 SASEGT. The V gene lost 4 bases and the J gene lost 8 bases, with 20 bases spanning the gap.

The chain uses TRBV27 and TRBJ2-7; 7 nucleotides agree with TRBD2. This CDR3 is built from 14 residues. V lost 3 bases, J lost 7 bases, and 9 bases stayed unmatched. Germline CDR1 MNHEY, CDR2 SMNVEV (reference sequence). The CDR3 spells CASSLISLGGEQYF. For the CDR3, the DNA is TGTGCCAGCAGTTTGATCTCTCTGGGGGGGGAGCAGTACTTC.

The chain couples TRBV7-3 to TRBJ1-1; the D gene is possibly TRBD1 (6 bases). The germline V gene encodes CDR1 SGHTA and CDR2 FQGTGA. Trimming left V 5 bases short and J 4 bases short, with 17 bases between. The CDR3 spans 15 residues. DNA of the CDR3: TGTGCCAGCAGCCATGGGGGGGCACAAGGCACTGAAGCTTTCTTT. It specifies CASSHGGAQGTEAFF.